The rows below give T cell receptor beta chains drawn from one sample of a study of monozygotic twins with cystic fibrosis. Profiled with immunoSEQ multiplex PCR; TCRdb holds only in-frame clones, not every one. The sample yields 20,000 to 30,000 clones, approximately 96% seen once. The sequenced sample was blood. The receptors were sampled from a girl aged 2-15 years with cystic fibrosis. Both conserved end residues are part of each CDR3. D genes are given only for firm matches. Rows may omit the clone size; those that give it use once, few, many or a size class.

j_call | clone_size | v_call | d_call | cdr3_nt | cdr3_aa
TRBJ2-7 | - | TRBV5-1 | TRBD2 | TGCGCCAGCAGCTTCTTAAAAGCGGGAGTGGGGCAGTACTTC | CASSFLKAGVGQYF
TRBJ1-2 | - | TRBV30 | TRBD1 | TGTGCCTGGATTCAGGGGGCGAGAGGCTACACCTTC | CAWIQGARGYTF
TRBJ2-3 | - | TRBV18 | - | TGTGCCAGCTCACAAGGCCCCCTAGAAGGAGATACGCAGTATTTT | CASSQGPLEGDTQYF
TRBJ2-1 | - | TRBV5-1 | TRBD2 | TGCGCCAGCAGCAGCCTCGGGACTAGCGGGATCAATGAGCAGTTCTTC | CASSSLGTSGINEQFF
TRBJ2-5 | - | TRBV6-6 | TRBD2 | TGTGCCAGCAGACCAGAACTAGCGGGACAAGAGACCCAGTACTTC | CASRPELAGQETQYF
TRBJ2-3 | - | TRBV5-5 | TRBD1 | TGTGCCAGCAGCTTCTTTACTTCCAGGGGGCGTAGGGATACGCAGTATTTT | CASSFFTSRGRRDTQYF
TRBJ2-1 | once | TRBV7-2 | TRBD1 | TGTGCCAGCAGCTTGGACAGGGGGCGCGTTGATGAGCAGTTCTTC | CASSLDRGRVDEQFF
TRBJ1-1 | - | TRBV19 | - | TGTGCCAGTAGTATAGGAAGGGGTCGCTCAAACACTGAAGCTTTCTTT | CASSIGRGRSNTEAFF
TRBJ2-7 | - | TRBV6-5 | TRBD1 | TGTGCCAGCTCCCGGGACAGGGAGGGCCACGAGCAGTACTTC | CASSRDREGHEQYF
TRBJ2-3 | - | TRBV5-1 | - | TGCGCCAGCAGCCAACCAGGGGATACGCAGTATTTT | CASSQPGDTQYF
TRBJ2-7 | - | TRBV4-2 | TRBD2 | TGTGCCAGCAGCCAAGAGGGGTTTAGCGGGAGCCTGATAGGGCAGTACTTC | CASSQEGFSGSLIGQYF
TRBJ2-2 | - | TRBV10-3 | TRBD2 | TGTGCCATCAGTTCGACTGGGATAGCGGGAGGAACCGGGGAGCTGTTTTTT | CAISSTGIAGGTGELFF
TRBJ1-5 | - | TRBV7-8 | - | TGTGCCAGCAGCTTAGAAGGGATTCAGCCCCAGCATTTT | CASSLEGIQPQHF